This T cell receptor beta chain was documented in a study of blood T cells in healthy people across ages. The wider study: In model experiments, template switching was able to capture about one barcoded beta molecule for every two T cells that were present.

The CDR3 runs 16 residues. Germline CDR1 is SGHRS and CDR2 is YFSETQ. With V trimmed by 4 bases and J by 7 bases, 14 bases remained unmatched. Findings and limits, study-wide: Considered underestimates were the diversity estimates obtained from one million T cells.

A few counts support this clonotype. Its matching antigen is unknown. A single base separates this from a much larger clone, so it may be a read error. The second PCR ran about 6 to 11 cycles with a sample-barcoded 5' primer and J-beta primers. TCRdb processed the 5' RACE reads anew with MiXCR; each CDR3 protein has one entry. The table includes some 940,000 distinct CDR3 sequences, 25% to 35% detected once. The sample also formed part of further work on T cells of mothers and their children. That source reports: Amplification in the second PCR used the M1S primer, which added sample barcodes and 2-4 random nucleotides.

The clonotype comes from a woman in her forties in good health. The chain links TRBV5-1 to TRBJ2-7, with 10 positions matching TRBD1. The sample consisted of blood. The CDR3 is CASSPNDRGPIGEQYF. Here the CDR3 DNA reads TGCGCCAGCAGCCCAAATGACAGGGGGCCTATCGGTGAGCAGTACTTC.